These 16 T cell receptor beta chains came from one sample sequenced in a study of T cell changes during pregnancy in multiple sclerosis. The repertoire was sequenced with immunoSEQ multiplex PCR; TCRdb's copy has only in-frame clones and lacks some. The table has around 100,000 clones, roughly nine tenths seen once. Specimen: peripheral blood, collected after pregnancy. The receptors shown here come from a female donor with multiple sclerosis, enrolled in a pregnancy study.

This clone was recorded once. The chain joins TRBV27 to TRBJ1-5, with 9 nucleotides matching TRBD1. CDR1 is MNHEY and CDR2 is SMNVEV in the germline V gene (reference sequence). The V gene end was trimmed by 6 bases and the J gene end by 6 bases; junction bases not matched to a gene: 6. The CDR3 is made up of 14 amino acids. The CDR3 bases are TGTGCCAGCAGCATCGGACAGGGGATTCAGCCCCAGCATTTT. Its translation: CASSIGQGIQPQHF.

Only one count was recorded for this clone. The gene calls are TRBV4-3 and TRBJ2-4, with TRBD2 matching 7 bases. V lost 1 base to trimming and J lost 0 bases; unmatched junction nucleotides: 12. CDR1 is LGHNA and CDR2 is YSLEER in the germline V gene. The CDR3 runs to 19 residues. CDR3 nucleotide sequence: TGCGCCAGCAGCCAAGTCTGGTCGCGTCTAGCGGCAGCCAAAAACATTCAGTACTTC. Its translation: CASSQVWSRLAAAKNIQYF.

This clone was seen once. The CDR3 sequence: CASSRTGEAEAFF. CDR3 DNA sequence: TGTGCCAGCTCACGGACAGGGGAGGCTGAAGCTTTCTTT. The chain combines TRBV18 with TRBJ1-1; 9 bases align to TRBD1. This CDR3 region has 13 residues. J gave up 6 bases and V 4 bases, and 3 bases lay outside the gene matches. CDR1 and CDR2 (germline): KGHSH, LQKENI.

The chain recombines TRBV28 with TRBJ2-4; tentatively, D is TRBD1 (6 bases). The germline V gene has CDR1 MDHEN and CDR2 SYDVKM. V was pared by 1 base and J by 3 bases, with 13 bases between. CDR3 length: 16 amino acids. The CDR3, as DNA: TGTGCCAGCAGTTTATACAGGGTTCGAATCAAAAACATTCAGTACTTC. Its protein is CASSLYRVRIKNIQYF. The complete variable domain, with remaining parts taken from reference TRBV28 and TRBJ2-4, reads DVKVTQSSRYLVKRTGEKVFLECVQDMDHENMFWYRQDPGLGLRLIYFSYDVKMKEKGDIPEGYSVSREKKERFSLILESASTNQTSMYLCASSLYRVRIKNIQYFGAGTRLSVL.

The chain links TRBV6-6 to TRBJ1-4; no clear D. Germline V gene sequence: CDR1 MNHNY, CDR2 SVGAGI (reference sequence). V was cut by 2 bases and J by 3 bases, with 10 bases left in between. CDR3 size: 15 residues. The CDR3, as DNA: TGTGCCAGCAGTTACGATGGCACACCTAATGAAAAACTGTTTTTT. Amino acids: CASSYDGTPNEKLFF.

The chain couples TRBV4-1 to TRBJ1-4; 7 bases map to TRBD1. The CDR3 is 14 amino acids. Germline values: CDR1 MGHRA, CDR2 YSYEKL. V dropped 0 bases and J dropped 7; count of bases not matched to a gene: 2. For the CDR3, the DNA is TGCGCCAGCAGCCAAGAGACAGGGCTTGAAAAACTGTTTTTT. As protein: CASSQETGLEKLFF.

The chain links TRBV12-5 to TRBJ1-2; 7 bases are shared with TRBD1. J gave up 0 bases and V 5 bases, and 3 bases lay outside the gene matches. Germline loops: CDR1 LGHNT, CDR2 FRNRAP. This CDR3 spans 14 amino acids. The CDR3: CASGTGQANYGYTF. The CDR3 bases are TGTGCTAGTGGTACCGGACAGGCTAACTATGGCTACACCTTC.

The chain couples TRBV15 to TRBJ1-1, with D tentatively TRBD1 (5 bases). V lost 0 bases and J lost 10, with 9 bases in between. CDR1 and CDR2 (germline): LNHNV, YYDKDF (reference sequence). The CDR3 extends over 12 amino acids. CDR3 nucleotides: TGTGCCACCAGCAGAGATCGGGGGGTAGCTTTCTTT. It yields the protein CATSRDRGVAFF. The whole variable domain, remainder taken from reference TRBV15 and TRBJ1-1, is DAMVIQNPRYQVTQFGKPVTLSCSQTLNHNVMYWYQQKSSQAPKLLFHYYDKDFNNEADTPDNFQSRRPNTSFCFLDIRSPGLGDTAMYLCATSRDRGVAFFGQGTRLTVV.

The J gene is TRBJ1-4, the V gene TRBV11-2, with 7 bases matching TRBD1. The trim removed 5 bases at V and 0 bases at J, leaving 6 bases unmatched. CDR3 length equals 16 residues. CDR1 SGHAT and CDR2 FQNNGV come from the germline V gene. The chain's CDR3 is CASSTGTATTNEKLFF. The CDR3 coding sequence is TGTGCCAGCAGCACCGGGACAGCCACAACTAATGAAAAACTGTTTTTT.

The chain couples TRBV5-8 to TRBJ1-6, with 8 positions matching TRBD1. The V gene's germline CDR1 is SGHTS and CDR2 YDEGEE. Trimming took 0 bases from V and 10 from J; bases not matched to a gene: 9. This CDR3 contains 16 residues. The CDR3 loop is CASSLAQGAKRSPLHF. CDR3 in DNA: TGTGCCAGCAGCTTGGCCCAGGGGGCGAAGAGGTCACCCCTCCACTTT.

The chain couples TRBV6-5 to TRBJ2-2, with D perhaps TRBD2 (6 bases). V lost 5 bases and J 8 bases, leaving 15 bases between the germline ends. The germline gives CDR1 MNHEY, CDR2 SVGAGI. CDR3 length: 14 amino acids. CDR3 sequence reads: CASSPFRGLGELFF. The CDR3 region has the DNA TGTGCCAGCAGTCCCTTCCGGGGACTTGGGGAGCTGTTTTTT.

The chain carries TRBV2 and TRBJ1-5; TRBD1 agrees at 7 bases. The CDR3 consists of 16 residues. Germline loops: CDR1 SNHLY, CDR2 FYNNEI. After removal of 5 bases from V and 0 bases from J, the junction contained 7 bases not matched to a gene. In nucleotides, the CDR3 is TGTGCCAGCAGTTGGGACAGCTCTTATAGCAATCAGCCCCAGCATTTT. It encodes CASSWDSSYSNQPQHF.

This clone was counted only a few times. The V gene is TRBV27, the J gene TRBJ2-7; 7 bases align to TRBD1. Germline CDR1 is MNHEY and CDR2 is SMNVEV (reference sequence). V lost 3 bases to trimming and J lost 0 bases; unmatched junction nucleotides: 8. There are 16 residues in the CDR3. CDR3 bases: TGTGCCAGCAGTTTCTCGGGACAGCTCCTCTCCTACGAGCAGTACTTC. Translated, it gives CASSFSGQLLSYEQYF.

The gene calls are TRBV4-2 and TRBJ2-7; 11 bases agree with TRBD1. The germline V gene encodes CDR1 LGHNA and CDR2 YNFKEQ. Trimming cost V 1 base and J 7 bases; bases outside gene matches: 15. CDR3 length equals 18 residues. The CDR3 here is CASSQGPGTGGWTTEQYF. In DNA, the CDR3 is TGTGCCAGCAGCCAAGGTCCCGGGACAGGGGGTTGGACTACGGAGCAGTACTTC.

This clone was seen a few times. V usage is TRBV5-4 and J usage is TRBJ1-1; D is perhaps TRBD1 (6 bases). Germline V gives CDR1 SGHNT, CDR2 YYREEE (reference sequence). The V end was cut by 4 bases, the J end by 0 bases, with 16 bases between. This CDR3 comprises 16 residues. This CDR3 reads CASSPEGRGMNTEAFF. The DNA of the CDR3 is TGTGCCAGCAGCCCCGAGGGCAGGGGAATGAACACTGAAGCTTTCTTT.

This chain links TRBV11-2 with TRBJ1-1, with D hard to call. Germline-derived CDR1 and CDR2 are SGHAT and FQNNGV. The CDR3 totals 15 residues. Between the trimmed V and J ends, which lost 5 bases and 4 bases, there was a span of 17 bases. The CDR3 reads CASSPTGPRGTEAFF. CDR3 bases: TGTGCCAGCAGCCCCACCGGGCCTCGGGGCACTGAAGCTTTCTTT.